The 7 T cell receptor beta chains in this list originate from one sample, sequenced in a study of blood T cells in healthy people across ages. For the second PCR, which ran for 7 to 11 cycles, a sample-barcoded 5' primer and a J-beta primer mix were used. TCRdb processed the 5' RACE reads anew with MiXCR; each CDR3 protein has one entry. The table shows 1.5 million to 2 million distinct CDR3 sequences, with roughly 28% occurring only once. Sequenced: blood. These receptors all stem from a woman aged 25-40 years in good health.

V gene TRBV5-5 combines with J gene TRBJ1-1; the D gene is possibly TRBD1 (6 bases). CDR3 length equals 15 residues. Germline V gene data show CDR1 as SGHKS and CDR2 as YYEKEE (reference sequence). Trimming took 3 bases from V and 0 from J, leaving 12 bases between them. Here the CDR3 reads CASSSLTGMNTEAFF. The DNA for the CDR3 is TGTGCCAGCAGCTCCCTGACAGGCATGAACACTGAAGCTTTCTTT.

The CDR3 region is CASGDRSYNEQFF. In DNA, the CDR3 is TGTGCCAGCGGAGACAGGTCCTACAATGAGCAGTTCTTC. The rearrangement joins TRBV7-9 to TRBJ2-1; perhaps TRBD1 as D (6 bases). Germline V gene lookup returns CDR1 SEHNR and CDR2 FQNEAQ (reference sequence). Trimming pared 8 bases from V and 1 base from J, leaving 9 bases between. CDR3 size: 13 residues.

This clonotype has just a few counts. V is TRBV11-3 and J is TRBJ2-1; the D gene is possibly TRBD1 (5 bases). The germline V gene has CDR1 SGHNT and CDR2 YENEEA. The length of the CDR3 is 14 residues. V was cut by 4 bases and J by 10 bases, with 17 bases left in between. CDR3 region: CASSSGGRVYEQFF. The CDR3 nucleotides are TGTGCCAGCAGCTCAGGCGGCAGGGTGTACGAGCAGTTCTTC. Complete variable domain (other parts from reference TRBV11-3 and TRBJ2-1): EAGVVQSPRYKIIEKKQPVAFWCNPISGHNTLYWYLQNLGQGPELLIRYENEEAVDDSQLPKDRFSAERLKGVDSTLKIQPAELGDSAVYLCASSSGGRVYEQFFGPGTRLTVL.

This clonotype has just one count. The CDR3 bases are TGCAGCGTCGGAACAGGGGGCACATCCTACGAGCAGTTCTTC. Translated, it gives CSVGTGGTSYEQFF. The chain combines TRBV29-1 with TRBJ2-1; 9 nucleotides align to TRBD1. Unmatched junction bases numbered 13, after V lost 6 bases and J lost 10 bases. The V gene's germline CDR1 is SQVTM and CDR2 ANQGSEA. The CDR3 consists of 14 residues.

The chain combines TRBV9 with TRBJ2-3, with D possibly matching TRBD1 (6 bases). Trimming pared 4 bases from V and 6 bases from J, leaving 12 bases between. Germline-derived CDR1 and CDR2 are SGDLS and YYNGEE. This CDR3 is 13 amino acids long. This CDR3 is CASSTHRADTQYF. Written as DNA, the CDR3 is TGTGCCAGCAGCACCCACAGGGCGGATACGCAGTATTTT.

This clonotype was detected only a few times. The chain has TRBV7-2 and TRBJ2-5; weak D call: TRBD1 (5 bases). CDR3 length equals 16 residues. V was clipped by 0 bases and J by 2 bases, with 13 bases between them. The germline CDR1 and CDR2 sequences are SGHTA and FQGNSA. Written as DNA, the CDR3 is TGTGCCAGCAGCTTAGCGGGGCCAGGGCCACAAGAGACCCAGTACTTC. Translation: CASSLAGPGPQETQYF. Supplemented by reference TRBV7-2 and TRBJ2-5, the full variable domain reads GAGVSQSPSNKVTEKGKDVELRCDPISGHTALYWYRQSLGQGLEFLIYFQGNSAPDKSGLPSDRFSAERTGGSVSTLTIQRTQQEDSAVYLCASSLAGPGPQETQYFGPGTRLLVL.

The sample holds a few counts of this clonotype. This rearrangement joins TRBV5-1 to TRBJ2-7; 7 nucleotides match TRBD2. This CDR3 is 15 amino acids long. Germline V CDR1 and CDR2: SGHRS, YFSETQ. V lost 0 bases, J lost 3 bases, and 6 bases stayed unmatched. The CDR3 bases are TGCGCCAGCAGCTTGGAGTCGCGGGGGAGCTACGAGCAGTACTTC. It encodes CASSLESRGSYEQYF.